The sequence of this TCR beta chain was determined in a study of T-cell reconstitution after alpha-beta-depleted transplantation in children. The library targeted TCRbeta and was prepared with unique molecular identifiers. TCRdb itself ran the PCR reads through MiXCR, one entry per CDR3 protein. Among 450,000 to 550,000 distinct CDR3 sequences listed, approximately 10% were seen once. CDR1 is DFQATT and CDR2 is SNEGSKA in the germline V gene (reference sequence). V gave up 6 bases and J gave up 6 bases, with 15 bases separating them. The CDR3 runs 13 residues. This clonotype was found a few times. The chain links TRBV20-1 to TRBJ2-1; D possibly uses TRBD1 or TRBD2 (5 bases each). The input for sequencing was PBMCs, mostly from graft donor cells, taken 180 days after TCRalphabeta/CD19-depleted stem cell transplant. The TCR was taken from a female patient aged 2 to 10 who had a stem cell transplant for aplastic anemia, so the T cells may come from the graft donor. CDR3 loop: CSANTRGGNEQFF. DNA of the CDR3: TGCAGTGCCAATACACGTGGGGGCAATGAGCAGTTCTTC.